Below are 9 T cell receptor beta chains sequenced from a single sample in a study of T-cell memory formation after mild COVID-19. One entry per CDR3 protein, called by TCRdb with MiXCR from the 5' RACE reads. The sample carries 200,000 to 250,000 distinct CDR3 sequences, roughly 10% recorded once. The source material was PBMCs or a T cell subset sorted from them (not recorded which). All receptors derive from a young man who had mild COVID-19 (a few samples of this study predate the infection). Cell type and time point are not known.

The CDR3 region has the DNA TGTGCCAGCTCACCCCCGACAGGGCGGGGGGGAATTTACAATGAGCAGTTCTTC. It codes for CASSPPTGRGGIYNEQFF. The V and J genes are TRBV18 and TRBJ2-1; 9 bases align to TRBD2. The V gene end was trimmed by 3 bases and the J gene end by 4 bases; junction bases not matched to a gene: 13. Germline V gene lookup returns CDR1 KGHSH and CDR2 LQKENI. This CDR3 is built from 18 residues. The whole variable domain, remainder taken from reference TRBV18 and TRBJ2-1, is NAGVMQNPRHLVRRRGQEARLRCSPMKGHSHVYWYRQLPEEGLKFMVYLQKENIIDESGMPKERFSAEFPKEGPSILRIQQVVRGDSAAYFCASSPPTGRGGIYNEQFFGPGTRLTVL.

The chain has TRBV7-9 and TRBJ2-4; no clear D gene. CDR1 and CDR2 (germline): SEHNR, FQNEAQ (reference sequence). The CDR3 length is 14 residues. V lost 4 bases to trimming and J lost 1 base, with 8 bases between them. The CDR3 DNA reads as TGTGCCAGCAGCTCCTCTACGGCCAAAAACATTCAGTACTTC. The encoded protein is CASSSSTAKNIQYF.

The CDR3 loop is CASTRQGAYNEQFF. In DNA form, the CDR3 reads TGTGCCAGCACGAGACAGGGGGCGTACAATGAGCAGTTCTTC. V is TRBV12-3 or TRBV12-4 and J is TRBJ2-1; TRBD1 agrees at 10 bases. CDR3 length: 14 residues. Trimming at V came to 7 bases and at J to 4 bases, leaving 4 bases not matched to a gene.

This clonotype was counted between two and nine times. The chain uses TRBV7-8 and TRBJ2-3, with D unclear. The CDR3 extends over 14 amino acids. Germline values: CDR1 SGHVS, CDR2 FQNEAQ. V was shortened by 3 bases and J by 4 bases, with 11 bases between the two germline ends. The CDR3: CASSFMGFADTQYF. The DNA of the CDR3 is TGTGCCAGCAGCTTCATGGGCTTCGCAGATACGCAGTATTTT. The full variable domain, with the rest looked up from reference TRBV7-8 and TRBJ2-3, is GAGVSQSPRYKVAKRGQDVALRCDPISGHVSLFWYQQALGQGPEFLTYFQNEAQLDKSGLPSDRFFAERPEGSVSTLKIQRTQQEDSAVYLCASSFMGFADTQYFGPGTRLTVL.

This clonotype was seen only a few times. The CDR3 loop is CASSLSTYEQYF. The CDR3 DNA sequence: TGTGCCAGCAGCTTATCCACCTACGAGCAGTACTTC. The gene calls are TRBV7-2 and TRBJ2-7; D ambiguous. The CDR3 sequence is 12 residues long. V was cut by 2 bases and J by 2 bases, with 4 bases left in between. The V gene's germline CDR1 is SGHTA and CDR2 FQGNSA.

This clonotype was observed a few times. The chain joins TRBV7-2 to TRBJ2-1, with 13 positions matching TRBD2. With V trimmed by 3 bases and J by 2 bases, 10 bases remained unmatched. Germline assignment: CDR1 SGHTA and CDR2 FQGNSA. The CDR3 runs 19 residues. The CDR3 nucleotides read TGTGCCAGCAGCTTTTACCGACTAGCGGGGGGCCAGACCTACAATGAGCAGTTCTTC. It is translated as CASSFYRLAGGQTYNEQFF.

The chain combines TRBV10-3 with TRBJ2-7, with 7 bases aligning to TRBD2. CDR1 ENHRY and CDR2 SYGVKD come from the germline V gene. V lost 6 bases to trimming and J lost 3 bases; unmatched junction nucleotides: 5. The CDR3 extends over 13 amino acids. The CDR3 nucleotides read TGTGCCATCAGCACGGGGGAGGGCTACGAGCAGTACTTC. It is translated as CAISTGEGYEQYF.

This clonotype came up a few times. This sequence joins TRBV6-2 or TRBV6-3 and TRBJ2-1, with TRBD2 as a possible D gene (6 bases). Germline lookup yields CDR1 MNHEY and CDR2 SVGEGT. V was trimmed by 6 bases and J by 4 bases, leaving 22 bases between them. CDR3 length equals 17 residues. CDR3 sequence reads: CASRLSTGTRPYNEQFF. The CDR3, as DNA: TGTGCCAGCAGACTAAGTACCGGGACTCGGCCTTACAATGAGCAGTTCTTC.

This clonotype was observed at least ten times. CDR3 amino acids: CASSRDSSYNEQFF. The CDR3 bases are TGTGCCAGCAGCCGGGACAGCTCCTACAATGAGCAGTTCTTC. The chain is built from TRBV7-9 and TRBJ2-1; TRBD1 aligns across 7 bases. J was trimmed by 0 bases and V by 5 bases; bases with no gene match: 1. Germline CDR1 is SEHNR and CDR2 is FQNEAQ (reference sequence). The CDR3 is 14 residues long.